This T cell receptor beta chain was sequenced during a study of early T cells in non-severe SARS-CoV-2 infection. Study at large: Sequencing was performed on bulk RNA from unsorted whole blood, leaving chains unpaired. General study findings and limits: Missing private and CD4 specificities, VDJdb matching favored anti-spike CD8 responses.

Unmatched junction bases numbered 12, after V lost 3 bases and J lost 7 bases. Germline CDR1 reads SQVTM; CDR2 reads ANQGSEA. The length of the CDR3 is 15 residues. This clonotype occurred a few times. The antigen remains unidentified. Researchers tagged individual cDNA molecules with unique molecular identifiers. TCRdb independently ran MiXCR on the 5' RACE reads; one entry per CDR3 protein. Of tens of thousands of distinct CDR3 sequences in the sample, 8% to 9.5% were seen once. The chain employs TRBV29-1 and TRBJ2-1, with 7 bases lining up with TRBD2. The sample taken for sequencing was whole blood. The origin of this receptor is an adult who was a healthcare worker with PCR-confirmed SARS-CoV-2 infection or an uninfected control (not recorded which). The CDR3 protein is CSVDLKRDRRNEQFF. The CDR3 coding sequence is TGCAGCGTTGACCTGAAGCGGGATCGAAGGAATGAGCAGTTCTTC.